A single sample gave rise to the 23 T cell receptor beta chains below, sequenced in a study of blood T cell repertoires in COVID-19. Repertoires were generated with immunoSEQ multiplex PCR, while TCRdb's copy carries only in-frame clones and drops some. The repertoire includes some 250,000 clones, roughly 86% of them detected once, and just over 3% sits in the top ten. Material: peripheral blood. All receptors derive from a woman aged 25 to 39 who had recovered from COVID-19.

V and J are TRBV2 and TRBJ2-5; TRBD2 matches at 14 bases. Per germline, CDR1 SNHLY and CDR2 FYNNEI. Trimming cost V 5 bases and J 9 bases; bases outside gene matches: 2. The CDR3 sequence is 13 residues long. The CDR3 nucleotides read TGTGCCAGCAGTTCGACTAGCGGGGGGGCCCAGTACTTC. It codes for CASSSTSGGAQYF.

The CDR3 bases are TGCGCCAGCACCCCAGGACAGCAAGAGACCCAGTACTTC. As protein: CASTPGQQETQYF. V and J are TRBV5-1 and TRBJ2-5, with TRBD1 as a possible D gene (6 bases). V was pared by 6 bases and J by 2 bases, with 11 bases between. This CDR3 contains 13 residues. Germline loops: CDR1 SGHRS, CDR2 YFSETQ.

V usage is TRBV2 and J usage is TRBJ2-5; D unresolved. Germline lookup yields CDR1 SNHLY and CDR2 FYNNEI. V gave up 7 bases and J gave up 11 bases, with 17 bases separating them. The CDR3 has 12 residues. The DNA for the CDR3 is TGTGCCAGCATGCCCAGTCCGGGTAGGCAGTACTTC. It encodes CASMPSPGRQYF.

This clone has only one observation. This chain links TRBV6-6 with TRBJ2-5; 7 bases are shared with TRBD2. V gave up 8 bases and J gave up 4 bases; unmatched junction bases: 4. The germline CDR1 and CDR2 sequences are MNHNY and SVGAGI (reference sequence). The length of the CDR3 is 12 residues. Written as DNA, the CDR3 is TGTGCCAGCGGGGGGGTCGCAGAGACCCAGTACTTC. It is translated as CASGGVAETQYF.

This chain links TRBV6-5 with TRBJ1-2; 7 bases match TRBD1. Germline V gene data show CDR1 as MNHEY and CDR2 as SVGAGI. V was pared by 7 bases and J by 4 bases, with 3 bases of the junction left unmatched. The CDR3 extends over 12 amino acids. For the CDR3, the DNA is TGTGCCAGCAAGACAGGGATCTATGGCTACACCTTC. Residues: CASKTGIYGYTF.

The chain is built from TRBV7-6 and TRBJ2-1; 16 bases line up with TRBD2. There are 16 residues in the CDR3. Germline trimming cut 4 bases from V and 10 bases from J; bases unmatched to any gene: 7. The V gene's germline CDR1 is SGHVS and CDR2 FNYEAQ. This CDR3 is CASSSGLAGGPGEQFF. The CDR3 DNA reads as TGTGCCAGCAGCTCGGGACTAGCGGGGGGGCCGGGGGAGCAGTTCTTC.

This chain joins TRBV7-2 and TRBJ2-5; weak D call: TRBD2 (6 bases). This CDR3 has 15 amino acids. Germline assignment: CDR1 SGHTA and CDR2 FQGNSA. The ends were cut back, 4 bases at V and 5 bases at J, with 17 bases in the middle. The CDR3: CASSSFETGEETQYF. CDR3 DNA sequence: TGTGCCAGCAGCTCTTTCGAGACGGGGGAGGAGACCCAGTACTTC. The full variable domain, rest sourced from reference TRBV7-2 and TRBJ2-5, is GAGVSQSPSNKVTEKGKDVELRCDPISGHTALYWYRQSLGQGLEFLIYFQGNSAPDKSGLPSDRFSAERTGGSVSTLTIQRTQQEDSAVYLCASSSFETGEETQYFGPGTRLLVL.

This chain joins TRBV29-1 and TRBJ1-5, with TRBD1 matching 7 bases. Germline lookup yields CDR1 SQVTM and CDR2 ANQGSEA. The trim removed 7 bases at V and 3 bases at J, leaving 6 bases unmatched. The CDR3 runs to 13 residues. The CDR3 region is CSAWTGDNQPQHF. CDR3 coding DNA: TGCAGCGCTTGGACAGGAGACAATCAGCCCCAGCATTTT.

In DNA, the CDR3 is TGTGCCAGCAGTTGGGGGGTCGGTCAGCCCCAGCATTTT. It translates to CASSWGVGQPQHF. The chain links TRBV6-2 or TRBV6-3 to TRBJ1-5, with D possibly TRBD1 on 5 matching bases. The CDR3 is 13 amino acids. Looked up from germline, CDR1 is MNHEY and CDR2 is SVGEGT. Trimming removed 4 bases from V and 6 bases from J, with 10 bases in between.

The chain has TRBV7-8 and TRBJ2-1, with TRBD1 as a possible D gene (6 bases). The V end was cut by 7 bases, the J end by 9 bases, with 16 bases between. The CDR3 consists of 13 residues. Per the germline V gene, CDR1 is SGHVS and CDR2 is FQNEAQ. Here the CDR3 reads CASTGGPLGEQFF. The DNA for the CDR3 is TGTGCCAGCACTGGGGGCCCCCTGGGTGAGCAGTTCTTC.

This chain links TRBV2 with TRBJ2-3, with D possibly matching TRBD1 (5 bases). CDR3 length: 14 residues. The germline V gene has CDR1 SNHLY and CDR2 FYNNEI. The ends were cut back, 8 bases at V and 1 base at J, with 13 bases in the middle. The CDR3 nucleotides read TGTGCCAGCGTAGGGGCCTCCCGCACAGATACGCAGTATTTT. This codes for CASVGASRTDTQYF.

This clone has just a few counts. The V gene is TRBV12-3 or TRBV12-4, the J gene TRBJ1-3; D gene uncertain. This CDR3 region has 13 residues. V was trimmed by 7 bases and J by 5 bases, leaving 12 bases between them. The CDR3 region is CASTERGRNTIYF. CDR3 DNA: TGTGCCAGCACGGAGCGGGGTCGAAACACCATATATTTT.

This clone was counted a single time. The J gene is TRBJ2-5, the V gene TRBV5-1; TRBD1 aligns across 11 bases. The CDR3 consists of 15 residues. The junction had 6 bases not matched to a gene; V was cut back by 4 bases and J by 4 bases. Germline V gene lookup returns CDR1 SGHRS and CDR2 YFSETQ. DNA for the CDR3: TGCGCCAGCAGCGACGGGACAGGGGGTGGAGAGACCCAGTACTTC. Encoded protein: CASSDGTGGGETQYF.

This chain uses TRBV11-2 with TRBJ2-5, with 8 bases fitting TRBD1. V was pared by 5 bases and J by 5 bases, with 7 bases of the junction left unmatched. The CDR3 runs to 14 residues. Looked up from germline, CDR1 is SGHAT and CDR2 is FQNNGV. The CDR3, as DNA: TGTGCCAGCAGCGTATGGACAGGGTCGGAGACCCAGTACTTC. This codes for CASSVWTGSETQYF.

V and J are TRBV3-1 (or the pseudogene TRBV3-2) and TRBJ2-7; 9 nucleotides align to TRBD1. V lost 4 bases to trimming and J lost 0 bases; unmatched junction nucleotides: 10. CDR3 length equals 17 residues. Germline CDR1 and CDR2: LGHDT and YNNKEL (reference sequence). This CDR3 reads CASSLRTGDRGSYEQYF. DNA of the CDR3: TGTGCCAGCAGCCTCCGGACAGGGGATAGGGGCTCCTACGAGCAGTACTTC.

The V and J genes are TRBV24-1 and TRBJ2-7; 8 bases line up with TRBD1. CDR1 is KGHDR, CDR2 SFDVKD, per germline. V lost 6 bases and J lost 5; bases outside the gene matches: 14. The CDR3 has 16 amino acids. The CDR3 is CATSLYSRTGKHEQYF. CDR3 bases: TGTGCCACCAGTCTCTACTCGCGGACAGGGAAACACGAGCAGTACTTC.

The rearrangement joins TRBV6-4 to TRBJ2-1, with TRBD2 matching 13 bases. This CDR3 comprises 16 residues. CDR1 is MRHNA, CDR2 SNTAGT, per germline. V was clipped by 4 bases and J by 10 bases; unmatched bases: 10. CDR3 residues: CASSANPGLAGTEQFF. The CDR3 region has the DNA TGTGCCAGCAGTGCAAACCCGGGACTAGCGGGGACCGAGCAGTTCTTC.

The chain employs TRBV7-7 and TRBJ2-5; D possibly corresponds to TRBD2 (5 bases). The CDR3 spans 14 residues. Trimming took off 0 bases at V and 5 bases at J, with 10 bases between the two ends. Per germline, CDR1 SSHAT and CDR2 FNYEAQ (reference sequence). CDR3 sequence reads: CASSLARDGETQYF. The CDR3 DNA sequence: TGTGCCAGCAGCTTAGCTCGGGATGGGGAGACCCAGTACTTC.

This chain connects TRBV7-9 to TRBJ2-1; a possible D gene is TRBD2 (6 bases). V was trimmed by 0 bases and J by 7 bases, leaving 7 bases between them. This CDR3 is 13 amino acids long. CDR1 SEHNR and CDR2 FQNEAQ come from the germline V gene (reference sequence). CDR3 in DNA: TGTGCCAGCAGCTTAGCGGGGGGTAATGAGCAGTTCTTC. As protein: CASSLAGGNEQFF.

V and J are TRBV15 and TRBJ2-7; D possibly corresponds to TRBD2 (6 bases). V gave up 1 base and J gave up 3 bases, with 22 bases separating them. The CDR3 sequence is 18 residues long. The germline V gene has CDR1 LNHNV and CDR2 YYDKDF (reference sequence). The DNA of the CDR3 is TGTGCCACCAGCAGAGGCCAATTCTGGACTAAGGCAAACTACGAGCAGTACTTC. It encodes CATSRGQFWTKANYEQYF.

V gene TRBV10-3 combines with J gene TRBJ2-1; 10 nucleotides match TRBD2. CDR1 is ENHRY and CDR2 is SYGVKD in the germline V gene. V trimming: 3 bases; J trimming: 8 bases; junction bases outside the gene matches: 4. The CDR3 runs to 14 residues. This CDR3 is CAISEAGGAYEQFF. DNA for the CDR3: TGTGCCATCAGTGAAGCGGGGGGGGCCTATGAGCAGTTCTTC.

The chain combines TRBV9 with TRBJ2-1; 9 nucleotides line up with TRBD2. With 1 base clipped from V and 0 bases from J, the junction kept 5 bases outside the gene matches. The CDR3 has 17 amino acids. CDR1 and CDR2 from the germline V gene are SGDLS and YYNGEE. The CDR3 nucleotides read TGTGCCAGCAGCGTATTTAGCGGGGGAAGCTCCTACAATGAGCAGTTCTTC. Translation: CASSVFSGGSSYNEQFF.

In this sample, this clone turned up a few times. CDR3 residues: CASSLEPGTQETQYF. As DNA, the CDR3 is TGCGCCAGCAGCTTGGAGCCGGGTACCCAAGAGACCCAGTACTTC. The chain uses TRBV5-1 and TRBJ2-5; D call uncertain. V lost 0 bases, J lost 1 base, and 10 bases lay in between. This CDR3 has 15 residues. Per the germline V gene, CDR1 is SGHRS and CDR2 is YFSETQ.